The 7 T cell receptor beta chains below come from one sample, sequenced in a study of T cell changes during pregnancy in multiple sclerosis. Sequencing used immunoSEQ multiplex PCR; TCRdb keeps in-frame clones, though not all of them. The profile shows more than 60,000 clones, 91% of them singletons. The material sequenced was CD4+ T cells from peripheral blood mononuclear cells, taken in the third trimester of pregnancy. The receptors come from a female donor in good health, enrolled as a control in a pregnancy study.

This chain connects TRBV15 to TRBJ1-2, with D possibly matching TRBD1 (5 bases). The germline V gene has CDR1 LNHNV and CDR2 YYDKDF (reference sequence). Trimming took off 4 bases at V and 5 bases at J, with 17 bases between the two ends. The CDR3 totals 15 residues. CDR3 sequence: CATSMLQDSLYGYTF. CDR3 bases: TGTGCCACCAGCATGTTACAGGATTCCCTTTATGGCTACACCTTC.

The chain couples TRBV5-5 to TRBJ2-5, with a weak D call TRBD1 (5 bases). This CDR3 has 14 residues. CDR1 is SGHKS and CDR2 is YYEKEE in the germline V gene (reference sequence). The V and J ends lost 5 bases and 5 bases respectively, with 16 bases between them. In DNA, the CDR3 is TGTGCCAGCAGTTCCACTGGGAAGGGGGAGACCCAGTACTTC. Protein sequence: CASSSTGKGETQYF.

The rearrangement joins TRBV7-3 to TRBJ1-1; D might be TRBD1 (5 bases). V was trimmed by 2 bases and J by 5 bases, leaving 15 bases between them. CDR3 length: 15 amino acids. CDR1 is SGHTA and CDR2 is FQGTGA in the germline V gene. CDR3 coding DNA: TGTGCCAGCAGCTTAGGGGCAGGGAGGAGTACTGAAGCTTTCTTT. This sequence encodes CASSLGAGRSTEAFF.

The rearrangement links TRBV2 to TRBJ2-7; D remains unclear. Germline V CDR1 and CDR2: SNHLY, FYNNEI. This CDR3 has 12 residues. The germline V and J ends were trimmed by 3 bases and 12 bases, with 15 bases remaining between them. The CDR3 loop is CASSERWSSWYF. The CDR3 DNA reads TGTGCCAGCAGTGAGAGGTGGTCGAGCTGGTACTTC. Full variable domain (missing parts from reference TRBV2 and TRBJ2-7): EPEVTQTPSHQVTQMGQEVILRCVPISNHLYFYWYRQILGQKVEFLVSFYNNEISEKSEIFDDQFSVERPDGSNFTLKIRSTKLEDSAMYFCASSERWSSWYFGPGTRLTVT.

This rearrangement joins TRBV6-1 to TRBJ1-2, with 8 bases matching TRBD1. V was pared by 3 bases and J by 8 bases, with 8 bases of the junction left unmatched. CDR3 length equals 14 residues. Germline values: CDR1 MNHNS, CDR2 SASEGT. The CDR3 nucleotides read TGTGCCAGCAGTGAGGGTCTGACAGGGGAAGGCTACACCTTC. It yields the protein CASSEGLTGEGYTF.

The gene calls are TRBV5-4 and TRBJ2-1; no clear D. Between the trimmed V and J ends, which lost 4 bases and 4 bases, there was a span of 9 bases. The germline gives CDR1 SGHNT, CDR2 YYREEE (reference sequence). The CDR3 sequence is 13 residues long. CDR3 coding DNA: TGTGCCAGCAGCCCCGCCGGGTACAATGAGCAGTTCTTC. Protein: CASSPAGYNEQFF.

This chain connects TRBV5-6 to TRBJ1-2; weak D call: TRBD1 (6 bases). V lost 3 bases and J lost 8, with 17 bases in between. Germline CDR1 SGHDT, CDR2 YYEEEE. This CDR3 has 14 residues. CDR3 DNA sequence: TGTGCCAGCAGCTCTCTATCTTACAGGGACGGCTACACCTTC. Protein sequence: CASSSLSYRDGYTF.